This is a list of T cell receptor beta chains from one sample in a study of T cells in Graves' hyperthyroidism and ophthalmopathy. From the multiplex PCR reads, TCRdb called clonotypes with MiXCR, one entry per CDR3 protein. The sample shows approximately 590,000 distinct CDR3 sequences, less than 20% of them seen only once. The sequenced material came from blood. The receptor set was obtained from a woman younger than 45 with Graves' hyperthyroidism. The CDR3 runs from the conserved cysteine through the conserved F or W. The D gene is left open where the match is weak. Only some rows state a clone size, as once, few, many or a class for expanded clones.

abundance	v_gene	d_gene	j_gene	CDR3nt	CDR3aa
NA	TRBV24-1	TRBD1	TRBJ2-3	TGTGCCACCAGTGATGGACAGGTTGATACGCAGTATTTT	CATSDGQVDTQYF
many	TRBV28	TRBD2	TRBJ2-5	TGTGCCAGCAGTCCTCTAGCGGAACAAGAGACCCAGTACTTC	CASSPLAEQETQYF
NA	TRBV9	TRBD2	TRBJ2-7	TGTGCCAGCAGCCCAGGGACTAGCGGGAGGGCCGTTAGCTACGAGCAGTACTTC	CASSPGTSGRAVSYEQYF
many	TRBV5-1	NA	TRBJ2-2	TGCGCCAGCAGCTTGACTACTCAGAACACCGGGGAGCTGTTTTTT	CASSLTTQNTGELFF
many	TRBV3-1	TRBD1	TRBJ1-2	TGTGCCAGCAGCCAAAACAGGGGATCTAACTATGGCTACACCTTC	CASSQNRGSNYGYTF
many	TRBV20-1	NA	TRBJ2-1	TGCAGTGCTAGAGGCCCCGGGACTGGCATTTACAATGAGCAGTTCTTC	CSARGPGTGIYNEQFF
NA	TRBV7-9	NA	TRBJ2-1	TGTGCCAGCAGCCAGTCCAAGGGGGTTAACAATGAGCAGTTCTTC	CASSQSKGVNNEQFF
NA	TRBV4-1	NA	TRBJ2-7	TGCGCCAGCAGCCATCAGGGAGCGGCCTACGAGCAGTACTTC	CASSHQGAAYEQYF
few	TRBV2	TRBD1	TRBJ1-6	TGTGCCAGCAGAGACACGACAGGGGTGGGGGATTCACCCCTCCACTTT	CASRDTTGVGDSPLHF
NA	TRBV11-2	NA	TRBJ2-5	TGTGCCAGCAGCTTATTCATTGGGGAGAGGGAGACCCAGTACTTC	CASSLFIGERETQYF